Only a few counts were recorded for the clone carrying this T cell receptor beta chain. Antigen unknown. CDR1 and CDR2 from the germline V gene are MGHRA and YSYEKL. The V and J ends lost 2 bases and 0 bases respectively, with 20 bases between them. CDR3 size: 19 residues. These data belong to a study of T cells in Graves' hyperthyroidism and ophthalmopathy. As for the study in general: Staff took peripheral blood when the initial diagnosis was made, before any treatment began.

Study findings and constraints: A 13 V-J signature model discriminated ophthalmopathy versus stable hyperthyroidism.

RNA transcripts gave rise to amplified TCR beta CDR3 regions. When the TCR CDR3 underwent first-round RT-PCR, the HTBI primer set was used. MiXCR, applied by TCRdb to the multiplex PCR reads, yields one record per CDR3 protein. The table has 620,000 or so distinct CDR3 sequences, approximately 14% seen once. This chain connects TRBV4-1 to TRBJ2-4; D might be TRBD1 or TRBD2, each matching 6 bases. This TCR was sampled from a woman aged 45 to 65 with Graves' ophthalmopathy. Sequenced sample: blood. This chain's CDR3 is CASSQMGGWGTLAKNIQYF. The CDR3 DNA reads TGCGCCAGCAGCCAAATGGGGGGCTGGGGTACCTTAGCCAAAAACATTCAGTACTTC.